A single sample is the source of the 27 T cell receptor beta chains below, sequenced in a study of T cell responses to AZD1222 COVID-19 vaccine. Profiled with immunoSEQ multiplex PCR; TCRdb holds only in-frame clones, not every one. The sample has fewer than 150,000 clones, roughly 88% seen once. Source: peripheral blood, taken on day 0 of AZD1222 vaccination. These receptors all come from an adult in good health.

The J gene is TRBJ2-3, the V gene TRBV6-2 or TRBV6-3; D call uncertain. The CDR3 is 14 residues long. Germline V gene lookup returns CDR1 MNHEY and CDR2 SVGEGT. V lost 6 bases and J lost 4, with 14 bases in between. This CDR3 reads CASSPTYRADTQYF. CDR3 DNA sequence: TGTGCCAGCAGCCCCACCTACCGCGCAGATACGCAGTATTTT.

This rearrangement joins TRBV6-4 to TRBJ2-3; no clear D. V was shortened by 0 bases and J by 6 bases, with 7 bases between the two germline ends. The CDR3 extends over 13 amino acids. Looked up from germline, CDR1 is MRHNA and CDR2 is SNTAGT. The CDR3 reads CASSDSPQDTQYF. The CDR3 bases are TGTGCCAGCAGTGACTCCCCACAGGATACGCAGTATTTT.

The chain recombines TRBV7-2 with TRBJ2-1; no definite D call. Germline V gene lookup returns CDR1 SGHTA and CDR2 FQGNSA. The CDR3 consists of 12 residues. V was pared by 0 bases and J by 4 bases, with 1 base between. CDR3 sequence (DNA): TGTGCCAGCAGCTTAGCTTACAATGAGCAGTTCTTC. Amino acid sequence: CASSLAYNEQFF. The full variable domain, in which reference TRBV7-2 and TRBJ2-1 provide the parts outside the CDR3, is GAGVSQSPSNKVTEKGKDVELRCDPISGHTALYWYRQSLGQGLEFLIYFQGNSAPDKSGLPSDRFSAERTGGSVSTLTIQRTQQEDSAVYLCASSLAYNEQFFGPGTRLTVL.

This clone came up once. The gene calls are TRBV19 and TRBJ2-7; D gene uncertain. The CDR3 runs to 14 residues. V lost 9 bases and J lost 4, with 19 bases in between. Per germline, CDR1 LNHDA and CDR2 SQIVND (reference sequence). As DNA, the CDR3 is TGTGCCAGCGCTCGCGACCCTTTTAGATACGAGCAGTACTTC. Amino acids: CASARDPFRYEQYF.

The chain employs TRBV30 and TRBJ1-1; 9 positions match TRBD1. This CDR3 is built from 15 residues. V lost 3 bases, J lost 9 bases, and 14 bases stayed unmatched. Germline V gives CDR1 GTSNPN, CDR2 SVGIG (reference sequence). The CDR3 coding sequence is TGTGCCTGGAGGAGAGGGGGACAGGGCGCTCATAAAGCTTTCTTT. This encodes CAWRRGGQGAHKAFF.

The gene calls are TRBV28 and TRBJ2-2; D remains ambiguous. Looked up from germline, CDR1 is MDHEN and CDR2 is SYDVKM. This CDR3 is built from 12 residues. Trimming left V 2 bases short and J 7 bases short, with 5 bases between. The DNA of the CDR3 is TGTGCCAGCAGTTTAAATCTCGGGGAGCTGTTTTTT. It codes for CASSLNLGELFF.

V gene TRBV27 combines with J gene TRBJ1-5; D uncertain. The CDR3 loop spans 14 amino acids. CDR1 and CDR2 (germline): MNHEY, SMNVEV (reference sequence). V was clipped by 2 bases and J by 1 base, with 6 bases between them. The CDR3 loop is CASSLGWSNQPQHF. CDR3 DNA: TGTGCCAGCAGTTTAGGATGGAGCAATCAGCCCCAGCATTTT.

In DNA form, the CDR3 reads TGTGCCAGCAGTGGGACTAGCGGGAGACAAGAGACCCAGTACTTC. Translated: CASSGTSGRQETQYF. The rearrangement links TRBV25-1 to TRBJ2-5, with TRBD2 identical over 13 bases. CDR1 and CDR2 from the germline V gene are MGHDK and SYGVNS. Unmatched junction bases numbered 1, after V lost 4 bases and J lost 2 bases. CDR3 length equals 15 residues.

A word on this clone: The identical CDR3 is also encoded by other nucleotide sequences in the sample. The chain is built from TRBV6-2 or TRBV6-3 and TRBJ2-2, with D tentatively TRBD2 (5 bases). With 6 bases removed from V and 2 bases from J, the gap between germline ends came to 13 bases. This CDR3 has 15 amino acids. The germline V gene encodes CDR1 MNHEY and CDR2 SVGEGT. CDR3 bases: TGTGCCAGCAGCCGCCCAAGCGGCAACACCGGGGAGCTGTTTTTT. Translating gives CASSRPSGNTGELFF.

This chain links TRBV15 with TRBJ2-2; no reliable D call. Germline assignment: CDR1 LNHNV and CDR2 YYDKDF (reference sequence). V was cut by 5 bases and J by 5 bases, with 9 bases left in between. This CDR3 has 13 residues. The CDR3 DNA is TGTGCCACCAGCGGCCCGACGACCGGGGAGCTGTTTTTT. This codes for CATSGPTTGELFF.

V usage is TRBV14 and J usage is TRBJ2-3; TRBD2 aligns across 11 bases. The J segment lost 2 bases and the V segment lost 4 bases, leaving 5 bases of the junction unmatched. From germline, CDR1 is SGHDN and CDR2 FVKESK. The CDR3 runs 16 residues. CDR3: CASSLGLAEDTDTQYF. CDR3 nucleotide sequence: TGTGCCAGCAGCCTGGGACTAGCGGAAGACACAGATACGCAGTATTTT.

The chain is built from TRBV14 and TRBJ2-7; 10 bases are shared with TRBD1. V lost 4 bases and J lost 5; bases outside the gene matches: 11. This CDR3 has 16 residues. From germline, CDR1 is SGHDN and CDR2 FVKESK. CDR3 bases: TGTGCCAGCAGCCGGCCGGGACAGGGGACTATCGACGAGCAGTACTTC. This gives the protein CASSRPGQGTIDEQYF.

Details on this clone: A junction end diverges from the germline sequence, so it may reflect a read error. The chain employs TRBV7-9 and TRBJ2-1, with TRBD2 matching 10 bases. Looked up from germline, CDR1 is SEHNR and CDR2 is FQNEAQ (reference sequence). The CDR3 is made up of 13 amino acids. The CDR3 region has the DNA TGTGCCAGCAGCCCACCTTCCGGGACTAGCGCGGTCTTC. As protein: CASSPPSGTSAVF.

This clone was counted between two and nine times. The rearrangement links TRBV19 to TRBJ1-2, with D possibly TRBD1 on 5 matching bases. Per the germline V gene, CDR1 is LNHDA and CDR2 is SQIVND (reference sequence). Between the trimmed V and J ends, which lost 0 bases and 0 bases, there was a span of 17 bases. This CDR3 contains 18 residues. The CDR3 nucleotides are TGTGCCAGTAGTATAGATGTAGGGGCAGGACCTCCTAACTATGGCTACACCTTC. Protein product: CASSIDVGAGPPNYGYTF.

This clone was seen only a few times. This sequence joins TRBV19 and TRBJ2-1; D might be TRBD1 (5 bases). Trimming took 7 bases from V and 0 from J, leaving 13 bases between them. There are 15 residues in the CDR3. Per germline, CDR1 LNHDA and CDR2 SQIVND (reference sequence). The CDR3: CASTLDTFSYNEQFF. The CDR3 nucleotides are TGTGCCAGTACCCTGGACACCTTCTCCTACAATGAGCAGTTCTTC.

The rearrangement uses TRBV12-3 or TRBV12-4 and TRBJ2-1; D might be TRBD1 (6 bases). The length of the CDR3 is 12 residues. The V and J ends lost 6 bases and 8 bases respectively, with 11 bases between them. The CDR3 coding sequence is TGTGCCAGCAGCCCTACAGGGTATGAGCAGTTCTTC. It specifies CASSPTGYEQFF.

The V call is TRBV7-2, the J call TRBJ2-7; perhaps TRBD2 as D (6 bases). CDR1 is SGHTA, CDR2 FQGNSA, per germline. The ends were cut back, 5 bases at V and 3 bases at J, with 8 bases in the middle. The CDR3 covers 12 residues. DNA for the CDR3: TGTGCCAGCAGCCCCGGGGGCTACGAGCAGTACTTC. It encodes CASSPGGYEQYF.

This clone was detected only once. The chain is built from TRBV18 and TRBJ1-1, with D possibly TRBD1 on 6 matching bases. Trimming stripped 4 bases from V and 1 base from J, with 16 bases between. Germline assignment: CDR1 KGHSH and CDR2 LQKENI. The CDR3 totals 16 residues. CDR3 bases: TGTGCCAGCTCACACCAACCAGGACAGACGAACACTGAAGCTTTCTTT. Translating it yields CASSHQPGQTNTEAFF.

This chain joins TRBV30 and TRBJ1-5; 8 nucleotides align to TRBD1. The CDR3 totals 16 residues. J was trimmed by 0 bases and V by 0 bases; bases with no gene match: 4. The germline gives CDR1 GTSNPN, CDR2 SVGIG (reference sequence). The CDR3 nucleotides read TGTGCCTGGAGTGTACGCGGGACAGGTAGCAATCAGCCCCAGCATTTT. This translates into CAWSVRGTGSNQPQHF.

This clone was recorded once. The rearrangement uses TRBV12-3 or TRBV12-4 and TRBJ1-2, with a tentative D call TRBD1 (6 bases). V was pared by 8 bases and J by 8 bases, with 12 bases between. The CDR3 is 11 residues long. Here the CDR3 reads CASRTGTGYTF. CDR3 sequence (DNA): TGTGCCAGCCGAACAGGGACCGGCTACACCTTC.

The chain joins TRBV30 to TRBJ2-2; 13 nucleotides align to TRBD2. The J segment lost 5 bases and the V segment lost 0 bases, leaving 9 bases of the junction unmatched. The germline V gene has CDR1 GTSNPN and CDR2 SVGIG (reference sequence). The CDR3 totals 18 residues. Here the CDR3 reads CAWSVRVLAGGRTGELFF. Here the CDR3 DNA reads TGTGCCTGGAGTGTACGGGTACTAGCGGGAGGGCGGACCGGGGAGCTGTTTTTT.

The chain joins TRBV12-5 to TRBJ1-2; D remains ambiguous. The germline V and J ends were trimmed by 3 bases and 2 bases, with 19 bases remaining between them. In germline, CDR1 is LGHNT, CDR2 FRNRAP. CDR3 length equals 17 residues. The CDR3 DNA sequence: TGTGCTAGTGGTTTCAAATTGGACGGCTATGGGAACTATGGCTACACCTTC. Its translation: CASGFKLDGYGNYGYTF.

The CDR3 region is CSASWGVRRNQETQYF. The DNA of the CDR3 is TGCAGTGCTAGTTGGGGGGTAAGGCGAAACCAAGAGACCCAGTACTTC. This chain links TRBV20-1 with TRBJ2-5; a weak D match, TRBD2 (6 bases). The CDR3 loop spans 16 amino acids. Germline CDR1 reads DFQATT; CDR2 reads SNEGSKA (reference sequence). With 3 bases removed from V and 0 bases from J, the gap between germline ends came to 17 bases.

V gene TRBV2 combines with J gene TRBJ1-2; possibly TRBD1 for D (5 bases). The ends were cut back, 7 bases at V and 5 bases at J, with 11 bases in the middle. The CDR3 has 12 amino acids. Germline V gene lookup returns CDR1 SNHLY and CDR2 FYNNEI. This chain's CDR3 is CASTPGEYGYTF. As DNA, the CDR3 is TGTGCCAGCACCCCGGGGGAGTATGGCTACACCTTC.

This chain links TRBV27 with TRBJ2-1, with TRBD2 identical over 8 bases. The germline CDR1 and CDR2 sequences are MNHEY and SMNVEV (reference sequence). Trimming at V came to 7 bases and at J to 6 bases, leaving 8 bases not matched to a gene. The CDR3 consists of 14 residues. CDR3 sequence reads: CASKPGLVSNEQFF. DNA of the CDR3: TGTGCCAGCAAACCGGGACTAGTTAGCAATGAGCAGTTCTTC.

This sequence joins TRBV10-3 and TRBJ2-7; the match to TRBD2 covers 12 bases. J lost 6 bases, V lost 0 bases, and 3 bases had no gene match. This CDR3 is 15 amino acids long. Germline assignment: CDR1 ENHRY and CDR2 SYGVKD. CDR3 bases: TGTGCCATCAGTGAGTCGGTACTAGCGGGAGGCGAGCAGTACTTC. Its protein is CAISESVLAGGEQYF.

The CDR3 spells CASRGGNRGSTYNEQFF. DNA of the CDR3: TGTGCCAGCAGGGGGGGAAACAGGGGCTCCACCTACAATGAGCAGTTCTTC. The chain couples TRBV4-2 to TRBJ2-1, with a weak D call TRBD1 (7 bases). The germline CDR1 and CDR2 sequences are LGHNA and YNFKEQ. The V and J ends lost 6 bases and 2 bases respectively, with 20 bases between them. CDR3 length equals 17 residues.